Presented here are 17 T cell receptor beta chains from one specimen sequenced in a study of blood T cell repertoires in COVID-19. The data were produced by immunoSEQ multiplex PCR, yet TCRdb's version contains in-frame clones alone and is incomplete. The data show around 700,000 clones, approximately 90% seen once. The sample was peripheral blood. These receptors originate from a woman under 30 with acute or convalescent COVID-19.

The CDR3 reads CASSLVVGTQPSPLHF. In DNA, the CDR3 is TGTGCCAGCAGTTTAGTAGTGGGGACACAACCTTCACCCCTCCACTTT. This rearrangement joins TRBV28 to TRBJ1-6, with D possibly being TRBD1 (6 bases). Trimming took 2 bases from V and 9 from J, leaving 17 bases between them. The CDR3 runs 16 residues. Germline assignment: CDR1 MDHEN and CDR2 SYDVKM.

J is TRBJ2-2 and V is TRBV5-1; 10 bases align to TRBD2. Trimming took 0 bases from V and 7 from J; bases not matched to a gene: 6. The CDR3 is 16 amino acids. Germline V gene lookup returns CDR1 SGHRS and CDR2 YFSETQ. CDR3 in amino acids: CASSLVSGGAVGELFF. CDR3 in DNA: TGCGCCAGCAGCTTGGTGAGCGGGGGGGCCGTCGGGGAGCTGTTTTTT.

The chain carries TRBV2 and TRBJ1-5, with unresolved D. V shed 8 bases and J shed 6 bases, with 14 bases lying between them. The germline V gene encodes CDR1 SNHLY and CDR2 FYNNEI. The CDR3 has 13 residues. The CDR3 sequence is CASQRARFQPQHF. The CDR3 DNA reads TGTGCCAGCCAGAGGGCACGATTTCAGCCCCAGCATTTT.

This clone was observed once. The chain has TRBV15 and TRBJ1-2, with 9 nucleotides matching TRBD1. The trim removed 1 base at V and 7 bases at J, leaving 4 bases unmatched. The germline CDR1 and CDR2 sequences are LNHNV and YYDKDF (reference sequence). There are 14 residues in the CDR3. The CDR3 sequence: CATSRVDRGGGYTF. For the CDR3, the DNA is TGTGCCACCAGCAGAGTTGACAGGGGGGGTGGCTACACCTTC.

This chain links TRBV19 with TRBJ1-4; 10 nucleotides match TRBD1. This CDR3 has 17 amino acids. CDR1 and CDR2 (germline): LNHDA, SQIVND (reference sequence). The J segment lost 6 bases and the V segment lost 3 bases, leaving 10 bases of the junction unmatched. CDR3 amino acids: CASSIDRGHPQDEKLFF. The DNA for the CDR3 is TGTGCCAGTAGTATTGACAGGGGGCATCCCCAAGATGAAAAACTGTTTTTT.

The chain combines TRBV18 with TRBJ2-7; D is perhaps TRBD2 (6 bases). The CDR3 spans 16 residues. CDR1 and CDR2 (germline): KGHSH, LQKENI. V lost 3 bases, J lost 0 bases, and 15 bases lay in between. The DNA of the CDR3 is TGTGCCAGCTCACCCCTTTCGGGGGAGAACTCCTACGAGCAGTACTTC. It is translated as CASSPLSGENSYEQYF.

The J gene is TRBJ1-4, the V gene TRBV9; D remains ambiguous. This CDR3 is built from 15 residues. V lost 0 bases and J lost 7, with 13 bases in between. Germline V gene lookup returns CDR1 SGDLS and CDR2 YYNGEE. The CDR3 here is CASSVGDSNGEKLFF. The CDR3 DNA reads TGTGCCAGCAGCGTAGGAGACTCTAATGGTGAAAAACTGTTTTTT.

V gene TRBV5-1 combines with J gene TRBJ1-3; TRBD1 is a possible D gene (5 bases). With 2 bases removed from V and 3 bases from J, the gap between germline ends came to 15 bases. The germline gives CDR1 SGHRS, CDR2 YFSETQ. There are 16 residues in the CDR3. CDR3 DNA sequence: TGCGCCAGCAGCTTCGGGGGAGTCGGGCTTGGAAACACCATATATTTT. Protein product: CASSFGGVGLGNTIYF. The complete variable domain, with remaining parts taken from reference TRBV5-1 and TRBJ1-3, reads KAGVTQTPRYLIKTRGQQVTLSCSPISGHRSVSWYQQTPGQGLQFLFEYFSETQRNKGNFPGRFSGRQFSNSRSEMNVSTLELGDSALYLCASSFGGVGLGNTIYFGEGSWLTVV.

The chain joins TRBV24-1 to TRBJ1-2; D possibly corresponds to TRBD1 (5 bases). Germline V gene sequence: CDR1 KGHDR, CDR2 SFDVKD. The CDR3 is 14 amino acids. The V end was cut by 3 bases, the J end by 4 bases, with 11 bases between. CDR3 amino acids: CATSDTDRVYGYTF. In nucleotides, the CDR3 is TGTGCCACCAGTGATACCGACAGAGTCTATGGCTACACCTTC.

The chain couples TRBV9 to TRBJ2-1; D is perhaps TRBD2 (7 bases). CDR1 is SGDLS and CDR2 is YYNGEE in the germline V gene. The V gene lost 0 bases and the J gene lost 2 bases, with 9 bases spanning the gap. There are 15 residues in the CDR3. CDR3 nucleotide sequence: TGTGCCAGCAGCGTAGAAGGGGGGGCCTACAATGAGCAGTTCTTC. Protein sequence: CASSVEGGAYNEQFF.

This clone was found once. The chain recombines TRBV3-1 (or the pseudogene TRBV3-2) with TRBJ2-1, with 13 bases lining up with TRBD2. J gave up 6 bases and V 3 bases, and 5 bases lay outside the gene matches. This CDR3 has 16 residues. The germline V gene has CDR1 LGHDT and CDR2 YNNKEL (reference sequence). The CDR3 spells CASSHYTSGGANEQFF. As DNA, the CDR3 is TGTGCCAGCAGCCACTATACTAGCGGGGGGGCCAATGAGCAGTTCTTC.

In nucleotides, the CDR3 is TGTGCCAGCTTCCACCTCCGGGGTGGCTACACCTTC. Protein sequence: CASFHLRGGYTF. This rearrangement joins TRBV6-6 to TRBJ1-2; D remains unclear. Germline CDR1 is MNHNY and CDR2 is SVGAGI (reference sequence). V was cut by 8 bases and J by 7 bases, with 14 bases left in between. CDR3 length equals 12 residues.

The V call is TRBV27, the J call TRBJ1-1, with 7 positions matching TRBD1. With V trimmed by 8 bases and J by 10 bases, 25 bases remained unmatched. The CDR3 runs to 17 residues. Germline CDR1 MNHEY, CDR2 SMNVEV (reference sequence). The CDR3 region is CASRQQGSGRRISPAFF. In DNA form, the CDR3 reads TGTGCCAGCCGACAACAGGGGAGCGGCCGAAGGATTAGTCCAGCTTTCTTT.

The chain uses TRBV12-3 or TRBV12-4 and TRBJ1-1; TRBD1 aligns across 7 bases. After removal of 5 bases from V and 7 bases from J, the junction contained 7 bases not matched to a gene. CDR3 length: 13 residues. As DNA, the CDR3 is TGTGCCAGCAGTGACAGGGCCGCTATTGAAGCTTTCTTT. This gives the protein CASSDRAAIEAFF.

Here the CDR3 reads CASKAGTGVYNEQFF. CDR3 nucleotide sequence: TGTGCCAGTAAGGCGGGGACAGGGGTCTACAATGAGCAGTTCTTC. V is TRBV19 and J is TRBJ2-1, with 10 bases matching TRBD1. The CDR3 totals 15 residues. Germline V gene data show CDR1 as LNHDA and CDR2 as SQIVND (reference sequence). The ends lost 7 bases at V and 3 bases at J; junction bases unmatched: 6.

The chain uses TRBV6-6 and TRBJ1-2, with no clear D. Between the trimmed V and J ends, which lost 6 bases and 5 bases, there was a span of 13 bases. Germline lookup yields CDR1 MNHNY and CDR2 SVGAGI (reference sequence). The length of the CDR3 is 13 residues. The CDR3 DNA follows: TGTGCCAGCAGCCAAGTCCCGAGGTATGGCTACACCTTC. Translating it yields CASSQVPRYGYTF.

This chain's CDR3 is CASSLGGQGAGTQYF. CDR3 sequence (DNA): TGTGCCAGCAGTTTGGGGGGACAGGGGGCAGGTACGCAGTATTTT. The genes are TRBV27 and TRBJ2-3; 12 nucleotides align to TRBD1. CDR1 is MNHEY and CDR2 is SMNVEV in the germline V gene (reference sequence). The CDR3 is 15 amino acids. V lost 3 bases, J lost 8 bases, and 6 bases stayed unmatched.